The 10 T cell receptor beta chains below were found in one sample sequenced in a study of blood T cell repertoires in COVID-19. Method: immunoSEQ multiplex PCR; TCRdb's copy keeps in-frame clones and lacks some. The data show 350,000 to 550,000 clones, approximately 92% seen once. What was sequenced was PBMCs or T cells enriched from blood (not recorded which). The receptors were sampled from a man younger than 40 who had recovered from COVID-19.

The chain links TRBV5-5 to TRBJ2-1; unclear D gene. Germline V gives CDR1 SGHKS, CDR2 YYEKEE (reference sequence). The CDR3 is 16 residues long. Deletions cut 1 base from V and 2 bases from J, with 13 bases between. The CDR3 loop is CASSLTADLTYNEQFF. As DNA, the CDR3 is TGTGCCAGCAGCTTGACAGCAGACCTAACCTACAATGAGCAGTTCTTC.

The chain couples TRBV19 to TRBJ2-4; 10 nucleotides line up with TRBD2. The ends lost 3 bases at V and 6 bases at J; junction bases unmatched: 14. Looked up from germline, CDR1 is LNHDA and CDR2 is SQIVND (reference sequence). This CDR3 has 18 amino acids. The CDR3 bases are TGTGCCAGTAGTATTGACCGCCCTAGCGGGAGCGGCGGAAACATTCAGTACTTC. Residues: CASSIDRPSGSGGNIQYF.

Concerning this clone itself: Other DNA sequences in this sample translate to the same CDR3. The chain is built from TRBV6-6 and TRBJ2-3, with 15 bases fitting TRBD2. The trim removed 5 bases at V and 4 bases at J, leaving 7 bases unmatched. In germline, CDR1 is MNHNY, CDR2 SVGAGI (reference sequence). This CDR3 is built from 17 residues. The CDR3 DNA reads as TGTGCCAGCAGTCCGGGACTAGCGGGAGGTAGGGCAGATACGCAGTATTTT. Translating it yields CASSPGLAGGRADTQYF.

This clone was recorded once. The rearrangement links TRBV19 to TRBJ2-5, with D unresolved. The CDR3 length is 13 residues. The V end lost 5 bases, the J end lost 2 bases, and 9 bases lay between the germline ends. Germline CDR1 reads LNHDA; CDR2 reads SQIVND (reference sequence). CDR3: CASSYFGQETQYF. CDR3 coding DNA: TGTGCCAGTAGTTACTTCGGGCAAGAGACCCAGTACTTC. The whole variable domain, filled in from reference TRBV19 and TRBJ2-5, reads DGGITQSPKYLFRKEGQNVTLSCEQNLNHDAMYWYRQDPGQGLRLIYYSQIVNDFQKGDIAEGYSVSREKKESFPLTVTSAQKNPTAFYLCASSYFGQETQYFGPGTRLLVL.

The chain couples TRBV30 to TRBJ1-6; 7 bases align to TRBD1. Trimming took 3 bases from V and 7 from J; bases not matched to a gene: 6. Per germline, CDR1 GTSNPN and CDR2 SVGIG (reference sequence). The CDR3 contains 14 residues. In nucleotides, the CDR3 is TGTGCCTGGAGAAGGGACAGTGACAATTCACCCCTCCACTTT. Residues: CAWRRDSDNSPLHF.

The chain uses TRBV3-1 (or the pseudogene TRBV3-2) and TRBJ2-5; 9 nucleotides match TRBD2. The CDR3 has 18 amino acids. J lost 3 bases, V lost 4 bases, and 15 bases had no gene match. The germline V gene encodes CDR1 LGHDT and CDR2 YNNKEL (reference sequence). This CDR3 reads CASSPRRASGINKETQYF. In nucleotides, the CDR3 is TGTGCCAGCAGCCCCCGGAGGGCTAGCGGGATCAACAAAGAGACCCAGTACTTC.

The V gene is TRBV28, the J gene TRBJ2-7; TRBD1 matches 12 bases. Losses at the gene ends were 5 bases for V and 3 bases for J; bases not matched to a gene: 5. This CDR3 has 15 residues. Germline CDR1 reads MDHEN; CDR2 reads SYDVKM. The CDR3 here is CASSPGTGGRYEQYF. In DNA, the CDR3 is TGTGCCAGCAGTCCGGGGACAGGGGGCCGCTACGAGCAGTACTTC.

As DNA, the CDR3 is TGTGCCAGCAGCACAGCCCCACTGACAGGGCTGGAGACTGAAGCTTTCTTT. Translated: CASSTAPLTGLETEAFF. The chain recombines TRBV7-9 with TRBJ1-1; 7 bases agree with TRBD1. The CDR3 runs 17 residues. Unmatched junction bases numbered 17, after V lost 5 bases and J lost 5 bases. Germline lookup yields CDR1 SEHNR and CDR2 FQNEAQ (reference sequence).

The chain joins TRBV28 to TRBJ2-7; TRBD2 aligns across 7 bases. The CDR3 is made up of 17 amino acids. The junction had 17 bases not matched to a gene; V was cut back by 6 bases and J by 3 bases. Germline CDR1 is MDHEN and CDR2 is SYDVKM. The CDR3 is CASSSAGITGTIYEQYF. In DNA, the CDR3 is TGTGCCAGCAGCTCGGCAGGGATTACCGGGACTATCTACGAGCAGTACTTC. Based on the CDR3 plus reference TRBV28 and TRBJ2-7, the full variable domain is DVKVTQSSRYLVKRTGEKVFLECVQDMDHENMFWYRQDPGLGLRLIYFSYDVKMKEKGDIPEGYSVSREKKERFSLILESASTNQTSMYLCASSSAGITGTIYEQYFGPGTRLTVT.

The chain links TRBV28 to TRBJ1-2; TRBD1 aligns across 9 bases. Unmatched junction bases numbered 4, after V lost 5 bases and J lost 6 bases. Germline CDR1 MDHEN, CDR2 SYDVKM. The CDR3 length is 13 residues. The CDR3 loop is CASSMGQGNGYTF. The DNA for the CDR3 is TGTGCCAGCAGTATGGGACAGGGTAATGGCTACACCTTC.